What follows are 23 T cell receptor beta chains derived from one specimen sequenced in a study of T cell responses to AZD1222 COVID-19 vaccine. Assay: immunoSEQ multiplex PCR; the TCRdb copy retains only in-frame clones and omits some. In the table there are 150,000 or so clones, more than 90% of which are singletons. Sample: peripheral blood, taken on day 0 of AZD1222 vaccination. Receptor source: an adult in good health.

This sequence joins TRBV29-1 and TRBJ1-2; 10 bases are shared with TRBD1. The CDR3 is made up of 14 amino acids. J was trimmed by 4 bases and V by 6 bases; bases with no gene match: 8. CDR1 is SQVTM and CDR2 is ANQGSEA in the germline V gene. CDR3 DNA: TGCAGCGTCGACTCCCGGACAGGGGGCTATGGCTACACCTTC. It codes for CSVDSRTGGYGYTF.

The chain combines TRBV6-5 with TRBJ2-2, with 8 bases identical to TRBD2. The CDR3 has 14 amino acids. The ends lost 11 bases at V and 4 bases at J; junction bases unmatched: 9. CDR1 is MNHEY and CDR2 is SVGAGI in the germline V gene. This CDR3 reads CACRQRGTTGELFF. The DNA of the CDR3 is TGTGCCTGCCGGCAGCGGGGGACCACCGGGGAGCTGTTTTTT.

V usage is TRBV18 and J usage is TRBJ2-1; TRBD2 agrees at 12 bases. CDR3 length: 18 residues. Trimming at V came to 3 bases and at J to 7 bases, leaving 13 bases not matched to a gene. CDR1 is KGHSH and CDR2 is LQKENI in the germline V gene. This chain's CDR3 is CASSPQTSGSVHENEQFF. The CDR3 bases are TGTGCCAGCTCACCCCAGACTAGCGGGAGCGTCCATGAGAATGAGCAGTTCTTC.

The V call is TRBV27, the J call TRBJ1-2; TRBD1 is a possible D gene (5 bases). Per germline, CDR1 MNHEY and CDR2 SMNVEV (reference sequence). V shed 8 bases and J shed 4 bases, with 11 bases lying between them. The CDR3 sequence is 12 residues long. The CDR3 sequence: CASGPGPYGYTF. In DNA form, the CDR3 reads TGTGCCAGCGGACCGGGACCCTATGGCTACACCTTC.

This rearrangement joins TRBV7-3 to TRBJ2-1, with 8 positions matching TRBD2. Germline V lookup: CDR1 SGHTA, CDR2 FQGTGA. The CDR3 is made up of 15 amino acids. V gave up 0 bases and J gave up 5 bases; unmatched junction bases: 3. The CDR3 nucleotides are TGTGCCAGCAGCTTAACGAGCGGGGGAGACAATGAGCAGTTCTTC. Translating it yields CASSLTSGGDNEQFF.

The chain combines TRBV4-1 with TRBJ2-1; perhaps D is TRBD1 or TRBD2 (6 bases each). This CDR3 has 15 residues. Trimming pared 4 bases from V and 0 bases from J, leaving 10 bases between. In germline, CDR1 is MGHRA, CDR2 YSYEKL. The CDR3: CASSPKGGSYNEQFF. CDR3 nucleotide sequence: TGCGCCAGCAGCCCTAAGGGGGGCTCCTACAATGAGCAGTTCTTC.

The chain uses TRBV30 and TRBJ1-2, with D possibly TRBD1 on 5 matching bases. V gave up 0 bases and J gave up 4 bases, with 12 bases separating them. Per the germline V gene, CDR1 is GTSNPN and CDR2 is SVGIG (reference sequence). The CDR3 covers 14 residues. In DNA form, the CDR3 reads TGTGCCTGGAGTGTTGGGGGAGATTCCTATGGCTACACCTTC. This gives the protein CAWSVGGDSYGYTF.

This clone was detected once. V is TRBV9 and J is TRBJ1-1; TRBD1 might be the D (6 bases). CDR1 SGDLS and CDR2 YYNGEE come from the germline V gene. This CDR3 comprises 15 residues. V lost 5 bases, J lost 1 base, and 15 bases lay in between. In DNA, the CDR3 is TGTGCCAGCAGTGAAGGGACACTTGGGAACACTGAAGCTTTCTTT. It translates to CASSEGTLGNTEAFF.

The chain has TRBV5-1 and TRBJ1-3; D is uncertain. Germline assignment: CDR1 SGHRS and CDR2 YFSETQ. V gave up 0 bases and J gave up 4 bases, with 8 bases separating them. This CDR3 spans 14 amino acids. CDR3 region: CASSLGYAGNTIYF. The CDR3 nucleotides read TGCGCCAGCAGCTTGGGGTACGCGGGAAACACCATATATTTT.

This chain links TRBV11-3 with TRBJ2-3, with D unresolved. The V end was cut by 1 base, the J end by 0 bases, with 8 bases between. This CDR3 has 15 amino acids. The V gene's germline CDR1 is SGHNT and CDR2 YENEEA. CDR3: CASSLGPSSTDTQYF. The CDR3 nucleotides are TGTGCCAGCAGCTTAGGACCATCTAGCACAGATACGCAGTATTTT.

This clone has only one observation. This chain joins TRBV10-3 and TRBJ1-1, with D tentatively TRBD1 (5 bases). This CDR3 has 15 residues. Germline loops: CDR1 ENHRY, CDR2 SYGVKD. V lost 0 bases and J lost 0, with 8 bases in between. The CDR3 sequence: CAISESRQLNTEAFF. The CDR3 DNA sequence: TGTGCCATCAGTGAGTCACGACAGTTGAACACTGAAGCTTTCTTT.

The genes are TRBV5-1 and TRBJ1-1; D is unclear. CDR1 SGHRS and CDR2 YFSETQ come from the germline V gene. The V end was cut by 4 bases, the J end by 2 bases, with 6 bases between. The CDR3 is 12 residues long. DNA for the CDR3: TGCGCCAGCAGCGAGGGAAACACTGAAGCTTTCTTT. Its translation: CASSEGNTEAFF.

This clone appeared a few times. The chain uses TRBV7-3 and TRBJ1-1; TRBD1 is a possible D gene (5 bases). Trimming removed 1 base at V and 5 bases at J, with 8 bases between. The CDR3 covers 13 residues. Germline V gives CDR1 SGHTA, CDR2 FQGTGA. The CDR3 is CASSLMQGTEAFF. The CDR3 DNA reads TGTGCCAGCAGCTTAATGCAGGGAACTGAAGCTTTCTTT.

The chain couples TRBV10-3 to TRBJ1-1, with 9 bases lining up with TRBD1. With V trimmed by 0 bases and J by 11 bases, 4 bases remained unmatched. CDR1 and CDR2 (germline): ENHRY, SYGVKD. The CDR3 spans 13 residues. CDR3 sequence: CAISESGQGSAFF. CDR3 coding DNA: TGTGCCATCAGTGAGTCGGGACAGGGATCCGCTTTCTTT.

This chain connects TRBV5-1 to TRBJ1-1; possibly TRBD1 for D (5 bases). Germline assignment: CDR1 SGHRS and CDR2 YFSETQ. The CDR3 loop spans 15 amino acids. Trimming stripped 4 bases from V and 2 bases from J, with 15 bases between. The CDR3 bases are TGCGCCAGCAGCAGGGGACCCTCAGGCAACACTGAAGCTTTCTTT. Protein: CASSRGPSGNTEAFF.

The chain has TRBV7-8 and TRBJ2-7, with 14 bases fitting TRBD2. Germline V gives CDR1 SGHVS, CDR2 FQNEAQ. The trim removed 1 base at V and 5 bases at J, leaving 7 bases unmatched. This CDR3 has 17 residues. DNA for the CDR3: TGTGCCAGCAGCTTAGTCGGGGGGACTAGCGGGAGCCACGAGCAGTACTTC. Translated: CASSLVGGTSGSHEQYF.

J is TRBJ2-1 and V is TRBV7-2; the match to TRBD2 covers 7 bases. Germline lookup yields CDR1 SGHTA and CDR2 FQGNSA. The CDR3 covers 13 residues. J gave up 8 bases and V 2 bases, and 3 bases lay outside the gene matches. The CDR3 DNA reads TGTGCCAGCAGCTTAATTCGGGGGGATGAGCAGTTCTTC. It specifies CASSLIRGDEQFF.

This chain links TRBV18 with TRBJ2-3; D unclear. The CDR3 length is 15 residues. Germline V CDR1 and CDR2: KGHSH, LQKENI. V shed 2 bases and J shed 0 bases, with 9 bases lying between them. The CDR3 loop reads CASSPWAASTDTQYF. DNA for the CDR3: TGTGCCAGCTCACCATGGGCAGCTAGCACAGATACGCAGTATTTT.

The rearrangement links TRBV15 to TRBJ2-1; D remains unclear. V lost 0 bases and J lost 0, with 9 bases in between. The CDR3 is 16 amino acids. Germline V gene sequence: CDR1 LNHNV, CDR2 YYDKDF (reference sequence). CDR3: CATSREFSSSYNEQFF. CDR3 nucleotides: TGTGCCACCAGCAGAGAGTTCAGCAGCTCCTACAATGAGCAGTTCTTC.

The rearrangement uses TRBV4-1 and TRBJ1-6, with D uncertain. This CDR3 is 16 amino acids long. V was pared by 3 bases and J by 5 bases, with 14 bases between. CDR1 MGHRA and CDR2 YSYEKL come from the germline V gene. The CDR3 sequence is CASSQRSGGDNSPLHF. DNA for the CDR3: TGCGCCAGCAGCCAGCGTAGCGGTGGGGATAATTCACCCCTCCACTTT.

V is TRBV5-1 and J is TRBJ1-6; 8 nucleotides align to TRBD1. The V segment lost 0 bases and the J segment 6 bases; nucleotides outside the gene matches: 5. The CDR3 runs 16 residues. From germline, CDR1 is SGHRS and CDR2 YFSETQ. In DNA, the CDR3 is TGCGCCAGCAGCTTGGCCGGACAGGGAGGTAATTCACCCCTCCACTTT. This encodes CASSLAGQGGNSPLHF. Filled out from reference TRBV5-1 and TRBJ1-6, the complete variable domain reads KAGVTQTPRYLIKTRGQQVTLSCSPISGHRSVSWYQQTPGQGLQFLFEYFSETQRNKGNFPGRFSGRQFSNSRSEMNVSTLELGDSALYLCASSLAGQGGNSPLHFGNGTRLTVT.

The chain joins TRBV30 to TRBJ2-7; the match to TRBD1 covers 8 bases. V lost 4 bases to trimming and J lost 2 bases; unmatched junction nucleotides: 10. The CDR3 extends over 15 amino acids. Per the germline V gene, CDR1 is GTSNPN and CDR2 is SVGIG (reference sequence). The DNA for the CDR3 is TGTGCCTGGACCCGACCCGGACAGGGAACCTACGAGCAGTACTTC. It yields the protein CAWTRPGQGTYEQYF.

The J gene is TRBJ1-2, the V gene TRBV10-3; D ambiguous. The germline V gene encodes CDR1 ENHRY and CDR2 SYGVKD. This CDR3 has 12 residues. Trimming removed 7 bases at V and 4 bases at J, with 10 bases between. CDR3 amino acids: CAINTEPYGYTF. The CDR3 DNA reads as TGTGCCATCAATACAGAACCCTATGGCTACACCTTC.